Shown below are 3 T cell receptor beta chains from a single sample sequenced in a study of blood T cell repertoires in COVID-19. Repertoires were generated with immunoSEQ multiplex PCR, while TCRdb's copy carries only in-frame clones and drops some. This table holds about 52,000 clones, 81% found once. Sequencing was carried out using peripheral blood. These receptors originate from a woman of 80 years or more with COVID-19, enrolled during active disease.

The rearrangement links TRBV11-2 to TRBJ2-7; TRBD2 matches at 11 bases. Looked up from germline, CDR1 is SGHAT and CDR2 is FQNNGV. Trimming cost V 0 bases and J 3 bases; bases outside gene matches: 7. The CDR3 totals 17 residues. CDR3: CASSLDGSLAGVYEQYF. The CDR3 DNA follows: TGTGCCAGCAGCTTAGATGGTTCACTAGCGGGAGTCTACGAGCAGTACTTC.

The V call is TRBV3-1 (or the pseudogene TRBV3-2), the J call TRBJ1-1, with 9 bases matching TRBD1. J lost 4 bases, V lost 5 bases, and 11 bases had no gene match. Germline V gives CDR1 LGHDT, CDR2 YNNKEL (reference sequence). The CDR3 sequence is 16 residues long. The CDR3 bases are TGTGCCAGCAGCGGGACAGGGAAGGGGCATAGCACTGAAGCTTTCTTT. It codes for CASSGTGKGHSTEAFF.

J is TRBJ1-3 and V is TRBV7-9, with D hard to call. The V and J ends lost 1 base and 4 bases respectively, with 8 bases between them. This CDR3 spans 14 amino acids. Germline V gives CDR1 SEHNR, CDR2 FQNEAQ (reference sequence). CDR3 region: CASSLETRGNTIYF. The CDR3 region has the DNA TGTGCCAGCAGCTTAGAAACACGAGGAAACACCATATATTTT.